These 11 T cell receptor beta chains were all obtained from the same sample, sequenced in a study of cytomegalovirus exposure and HLA in healthy donors. Primers included in the PCR were 60 Vbeta and 13 Jbeta primers. The assay was immunoSEQ multiplex PCR, and TCRdb's table has in-frame clones only and misses some. The sample lists about 200,000 clones, roughly 80% occurring once. Sequencing used PBMCs. The origin of the receptors is a woman aged 18-29 years in good health and CMV-seronegative.

This chain joins TRBV7-2 and TRBJ2-7; perhaps TRBD2 as D (6 bases). CDR1 is SGHTA and CDR2 is FQGNSA in the germline V gene. This CDR3 comprises 12 residues. V lost 8 bases to trimming and J lost 9 bases, with 17 bases between them. This CDR3 reads CASGPGLRGQYF. Here the CDR3 DNA reads TGTGCCAGCGGGCCGGGACTCCGTGGGCAGTACTTC.

The rearrangement uses TRBV4-2 and TRBJ1-1, with TRBD1 matching 8 bases. This CDR3 has 16 residues. CDR1 and CDR2 (germline): LGHNA, YNFKEQ. J lost 6 bases, V lost 2 bases, and 11 bases had no gene match. The CDR3 is CASSQLTRGRSPEAFF. The CDR3 DNA reads as TGTGCCAGCAGCCAACTCACCAGGGGGCGTTCCCCTGAAGCTTTCTTT.

V and J are TRBV9 and TRBJ2-1, with TRBD2 matching 10 bases. The trim removed 3 bases at V and 0 bases at J, leaving 9 bases unmatched. The CDR3 loop spans 18 amino acids. Germline CDR1 is SGDLS and CDR2 is YYNGEE. The CDR3 loop is CASSEGGLADLSYNEQFF. The CDR3 DNA follows: TGTGCCAGCAGCGAGGGAGGACTAGCGGACCTCTCCTACAATGAGCAGTTCTTC. The complete variable domain, with remaining parts taken from reference TRBV9 and TRBJ2-1, reads DSGVTQTPKHLITATGQRVTLRCSPRSGDLSVYWYQQSLDQGLQFLIQYYNGEERAKGNILERFSAQQFPDLHSELNLSSLELGDSALYFCASSEGGLADLSYNEQFFGPGTRLTVL.

The CDR3 protein is CASSGQVAVGTQYF. The DNA for the CDR3 is TGTGCCAGTTCAGGGCAGGTAGCCGTCGGCACCCAGTACTTC. V is TRBV30 and J is TRBJ2-5, with D possibly being TRBD1 (5 bases). Per germline, CDR1 GTSNPN and CDR2 SVGIG (reference sequence). The V and J ends lost 8 bases and 8 bases respectively, with 24 bases between them. The CDR3 runs 14 residues.

The chain employs TRBV15 and TRBJ1-5, with 8 bases that match TRBD1. From germline, CDR1 is LNHNV and CDR2 YYDKDF (reference sequence). V trimming: 5 bases; J trimming: 6 bases; junction bases outside the gene matches: 9. The CDR3 has 15 amino acids. The CDR3 protein is CATSPGQGASQPQHF. DNA of the CDR3: TGTGCCACCAGCCCTGGGCAGGGGGCTAGTCAGCCCCAGCATTTT.

V is TRBV28 and J is TRBJ2-2; perhaps TRBD2 as D (6 bases). The CDR3 runs 17 residues. V lost 5 bases and J lost 3, with 19 bases in between. CDR1 and CDR2 (germline): MDHEN, SYDVKM. For the CDR3, the DNA is TGTGCCAGCAGTCCCCATTGGGCCGGGGGAGACACCGGGGAGCTGTTTTTT. Protein product: CASSPHWAGGDTGELFF.

The chain uses TRBV4-1 and TRBJ2-1, with 9 bases that match TRBD2. Trimming at V came to 0 bases and at J to 7 bases, leaving 7 bases not matched to a gene. CDR1 is MGHRA and CDR2 is YSYEKL in the germline V gene. CDR3 length equals 16 residues. CDR3: CASSQDGSGRINEQFF. The CDR3 region has the DNA TGCGCCAGCAGCCAAGATGGTAGCGGGAGAATAAATGAGCAGTTCTTC.

This rearrangement joins TRBV19 to TRBJ2-5; 9 bases are a match to TRBD1. J lost 5 bases, V lost 3 bases, and 19 bases had no gene match. This CDR3 is built from 19 residues. Per germline, CDR1 LNHDA and CDR2 SQIVND (reference sequence). The CDR3 coding sequence is TGTGCCAGTAGTATGTGGTACTCCGGGGGACAGGGACCGGGGGAGACCCAGTACTTC. The encoded protein is CASSMWYSGGQGPGETQYF.

CDR3 nucleotides: TGCGCCAGCAGCTTGGTTTCGGTCCAAAATGAGCAGTTCTTC. It is translated as CASSLVSVQNEQFF. The chain couples TRBV5-1 to TRBJ2-1; the D is unclear. This CDR3 contains 14 residues. V was pared by 0 bases and J by 7 bases, with 11 bases between. Looked up from germline, CDR1 is SGHRS and CDR2 is YFSETQ.

The V call is TRBV29-1, the J call TRBJ2-6; TRBD2 might be the D (5 bases). The V and J ends lost 4 bases and 0 bases respectively, with 19 bases between them. The V gene's germline CDR1 is SQVTM and CDR2 ANQGSEA. The CDR3 length is 18 residues. The CDR3 loop reads CSVGVRAPRGSGANVLTF. The CDR3 DNA sequence: TGCAGCGTTGGGGTGAGGGCCCCCAGAGGCTCTGGGGCCAACGTCCTGACTTTC. The variable domain in full, completed from reference TRBV29-1 and TRBJ2-6, reads SAVISQKPSRDICQRGTSLTIQCQVDSQVTMMFWYRQQPGQSLTLIATANQGSEATYESGFVIDKFPISRPNLTFSTLTVSNMSPEDSSIYLCSVGVRAPRGSGANVLTFGAGSRLTVL.

The chain links TRBV10-2 to TRBJ2-7, with D possibly TRBD2 on 7 matching bases. Germline loops: CDR1 WSHSY, CDR2 SAAADI. The CDR3 extends over 15 amino acids. The V end lost 10 bases, the J end lost 2 bases, and 21 bases lay between the germline ends. CDR3 loop: CATSNKGGGAYEQYF. The CDR3 DNA follows: TGCGCCACGTCCAACAAGGGGGGGGGAGCCTACGAGCAGTACTTC.